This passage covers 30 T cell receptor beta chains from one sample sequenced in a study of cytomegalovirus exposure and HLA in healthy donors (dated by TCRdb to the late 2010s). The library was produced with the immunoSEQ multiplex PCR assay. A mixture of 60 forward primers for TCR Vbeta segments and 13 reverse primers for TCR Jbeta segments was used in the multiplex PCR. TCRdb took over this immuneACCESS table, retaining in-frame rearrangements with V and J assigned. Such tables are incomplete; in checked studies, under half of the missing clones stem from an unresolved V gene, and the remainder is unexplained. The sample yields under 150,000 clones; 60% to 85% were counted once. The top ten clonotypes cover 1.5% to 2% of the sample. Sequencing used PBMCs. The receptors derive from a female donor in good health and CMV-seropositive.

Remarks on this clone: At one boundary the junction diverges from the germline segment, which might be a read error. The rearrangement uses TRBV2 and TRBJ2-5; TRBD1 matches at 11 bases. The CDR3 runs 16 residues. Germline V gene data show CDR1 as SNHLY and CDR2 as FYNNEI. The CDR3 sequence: CASTGPGTGGQGTQYF. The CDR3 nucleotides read TGTGCCAGCACCGGACCCGGGACAGGGGGACAAGGGACCCAGTACTTC.

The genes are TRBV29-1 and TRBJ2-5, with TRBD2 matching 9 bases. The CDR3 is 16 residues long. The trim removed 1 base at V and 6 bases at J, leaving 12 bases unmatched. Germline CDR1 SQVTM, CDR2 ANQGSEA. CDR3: CSVEGQERGAIQTQYF. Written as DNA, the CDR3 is TGCAGCGTTGAAGGACAGGAGCGGGGGGCCATCCAGACCCAGTACTTC. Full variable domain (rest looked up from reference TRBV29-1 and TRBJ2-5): SAVISQKPSRDICQRGTSLTIQCQVDSQVTMMFWYRQQPGQSLTLIATANQGSEATYESGFVIDKFPISRPNLTFSTLTVSNMSPEDSSIYLCSVEGQERGAIQTQYFGPGTRLLVL.

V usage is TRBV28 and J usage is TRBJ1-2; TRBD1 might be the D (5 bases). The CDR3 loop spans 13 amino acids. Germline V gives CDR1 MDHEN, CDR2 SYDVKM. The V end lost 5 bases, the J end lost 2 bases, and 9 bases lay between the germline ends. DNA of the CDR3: TGTGCCAGCAGTCGGACACAGAACTATGGCTACACCTTC. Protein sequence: CASSRTQNYGYTF.

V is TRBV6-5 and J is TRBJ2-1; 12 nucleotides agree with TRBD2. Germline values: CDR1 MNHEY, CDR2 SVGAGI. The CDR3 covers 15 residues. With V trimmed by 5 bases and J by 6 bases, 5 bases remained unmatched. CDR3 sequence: CASSPSGGAPNEQFF. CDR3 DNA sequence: TGTGCCAGCAGTCCTAGCGGGGGGGCTCCCAATGAGCAGTTCTTC.

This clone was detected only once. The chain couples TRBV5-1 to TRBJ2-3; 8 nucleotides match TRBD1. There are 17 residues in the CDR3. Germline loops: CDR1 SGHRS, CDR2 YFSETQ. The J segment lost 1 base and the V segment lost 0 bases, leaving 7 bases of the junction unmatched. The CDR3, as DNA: TGCGCCAGCAGCTTGGGTCTTCAGGGGGCCGGCACAGATACGCAGTATTTT. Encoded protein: CASSLGLQGAGTDTQYF.

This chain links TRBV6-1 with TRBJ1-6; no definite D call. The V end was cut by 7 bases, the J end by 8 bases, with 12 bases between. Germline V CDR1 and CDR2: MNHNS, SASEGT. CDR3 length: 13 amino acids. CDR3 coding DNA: TGTGCCAGCAACGGGGTCACCTATTCACCCCTCCACTTT. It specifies CASNGVTYSPLHF.

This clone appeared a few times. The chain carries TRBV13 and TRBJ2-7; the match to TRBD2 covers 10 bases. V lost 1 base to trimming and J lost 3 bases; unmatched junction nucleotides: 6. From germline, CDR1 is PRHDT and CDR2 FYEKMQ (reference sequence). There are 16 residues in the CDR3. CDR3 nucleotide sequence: TGTGCCAGCAGCTTAGTGGGTAGCGGGGGGTACTACGAGCAGTACTTC. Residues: CASSLVGSGGYYEQYF.

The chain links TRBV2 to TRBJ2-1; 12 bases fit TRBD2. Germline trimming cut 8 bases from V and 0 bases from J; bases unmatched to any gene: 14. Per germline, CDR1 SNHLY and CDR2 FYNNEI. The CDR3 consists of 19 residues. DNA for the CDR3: TGTGCCAGCCAATCGGGACTAGCGGGTCGGTGGGGCTCCTACAATGAGCAGTTCTTC. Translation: CASQSGLAGRWGSYNEQFF.

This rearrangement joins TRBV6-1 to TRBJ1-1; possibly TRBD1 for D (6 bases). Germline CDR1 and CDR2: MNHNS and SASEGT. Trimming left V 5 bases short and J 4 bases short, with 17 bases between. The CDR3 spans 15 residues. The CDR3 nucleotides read TGTGCCAGCAGTCCCGTTACAGGGAAGGGCACTGAAGCTTTCTTT. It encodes CASSPVTGKGTEAFF.

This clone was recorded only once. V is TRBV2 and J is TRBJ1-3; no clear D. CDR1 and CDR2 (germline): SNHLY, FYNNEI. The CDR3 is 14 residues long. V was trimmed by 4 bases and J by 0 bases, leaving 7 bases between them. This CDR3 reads CASSGVYSGNTIYF. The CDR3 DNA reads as TGTGCCAGCAGTGGTGTCTACTCTGGAAACACCATATATTTT.

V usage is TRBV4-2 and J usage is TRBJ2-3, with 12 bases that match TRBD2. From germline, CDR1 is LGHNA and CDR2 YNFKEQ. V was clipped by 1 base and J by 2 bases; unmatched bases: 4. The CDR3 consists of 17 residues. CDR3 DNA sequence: TGTGCCAGCAGCCAAGTGACTAGCGGGGGATACACAGATACGCAGTATTTT. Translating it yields CASSQVTSGGYTDTQYF.

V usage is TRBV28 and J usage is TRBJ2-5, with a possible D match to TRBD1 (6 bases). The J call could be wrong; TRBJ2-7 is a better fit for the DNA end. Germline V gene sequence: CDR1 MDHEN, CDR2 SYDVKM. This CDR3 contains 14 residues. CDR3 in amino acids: CASSLPRGIYEQYF. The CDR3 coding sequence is TGTGCCAGCAGTTTACCTAGGGGGATCTACGAGCAGTACTTC.

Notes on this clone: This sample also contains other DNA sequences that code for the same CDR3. The DNA of the CDR3 is TGTGCCAGCAGCTTATCGGGGGACACCGGGGAGCTGTTTTTT. This encodes CASSLSGDTGELFF. The chain is built from TRBV7-3 and TRBJ2-2, with D perhaps matching TRBD2 (6 bases). With 2 bases removed from V and 3 bases from J, the gap between germline ends came to 7 bases. Germline V gene lookup returns CDR1 SGHTA and CDR2 FQGTGA. This CDR3 has 14 residues.

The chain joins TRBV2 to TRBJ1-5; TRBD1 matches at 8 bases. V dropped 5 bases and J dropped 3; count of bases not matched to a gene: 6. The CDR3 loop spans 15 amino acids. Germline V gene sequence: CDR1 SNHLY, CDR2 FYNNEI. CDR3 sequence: CASSFGQGANQPQHF. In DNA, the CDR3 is TGTGCCAGCAGTTTCGGACAGGGAGCCAATCAGCCCCAGCATTTT. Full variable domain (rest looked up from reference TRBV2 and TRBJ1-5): EPEVTQTPSHQVTQMGQEVILRCVPISNHLYFYWYRQILGQKVEFLVSFYNNEISEKSEIFDDQFSVERPDGSNFTLKIRSTKLEDSAMYFCASSFGQGANQPQHFGDGTRLSIL.

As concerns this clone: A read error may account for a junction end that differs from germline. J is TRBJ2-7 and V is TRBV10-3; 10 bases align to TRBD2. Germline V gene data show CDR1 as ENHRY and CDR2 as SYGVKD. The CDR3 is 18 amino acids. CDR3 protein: CAISESKASGRDRYGQYF. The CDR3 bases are TGTGCCATCAGTGAGTCGAAGGCTAGCGGGAGAGATCGATACGGGCAGTACTTC.

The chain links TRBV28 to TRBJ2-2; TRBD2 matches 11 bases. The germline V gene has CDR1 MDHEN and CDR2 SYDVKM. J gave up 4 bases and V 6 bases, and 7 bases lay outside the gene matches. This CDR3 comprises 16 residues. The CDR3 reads CASRPPGLAATGELFF. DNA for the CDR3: TGTGCCAGCAGGCCACCGGGACTAGCGGCCACCGGGGAGCTGTTTTTT.

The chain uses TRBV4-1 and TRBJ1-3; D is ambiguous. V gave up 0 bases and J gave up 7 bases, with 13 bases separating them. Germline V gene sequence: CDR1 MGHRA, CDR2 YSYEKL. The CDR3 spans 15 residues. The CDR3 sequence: CASSQEHLLRNTIYF. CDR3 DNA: TGCGCCAGCAGCCAAGAACACCTGCTGAGGAACACCATATATTTT.

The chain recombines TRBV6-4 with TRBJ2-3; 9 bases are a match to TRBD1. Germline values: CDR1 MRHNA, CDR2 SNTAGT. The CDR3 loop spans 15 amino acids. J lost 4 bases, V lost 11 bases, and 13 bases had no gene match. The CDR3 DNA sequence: TGTGCCGCCCGGGGGAACAGGGGGCACTCAGATACGCAGTATTTT. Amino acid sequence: CAARGNRGHSDTQYF.

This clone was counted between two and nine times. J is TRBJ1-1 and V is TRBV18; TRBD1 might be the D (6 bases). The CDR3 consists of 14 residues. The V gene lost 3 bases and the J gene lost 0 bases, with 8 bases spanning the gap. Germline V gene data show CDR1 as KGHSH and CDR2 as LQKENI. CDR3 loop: CASSPQGMNTEAFF. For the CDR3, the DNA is TGTGCCAGCTCACCGCAGGGGATGAACACTGAAGCTTTCTTT. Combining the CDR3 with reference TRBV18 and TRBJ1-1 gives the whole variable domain NAGVMQNPRHLVRRRGQEARLRCSPMKGHSHVYWYRQLPEEGLKFMVYLQKENIIDESGMPKERFSAEFPKEGPSILRIQQVVRGDSAAYFCASSPQGMNTEAFFGQGTRLTVV.

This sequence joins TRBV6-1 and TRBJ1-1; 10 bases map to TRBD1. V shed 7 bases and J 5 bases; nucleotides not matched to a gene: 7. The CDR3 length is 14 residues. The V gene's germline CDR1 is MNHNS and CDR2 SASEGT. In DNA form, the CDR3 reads TGTGCCAGCATAGCCGGGACAGGGGTGACTGAAGCTTTCTTT. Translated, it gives CASIAGTGVTEAFF.

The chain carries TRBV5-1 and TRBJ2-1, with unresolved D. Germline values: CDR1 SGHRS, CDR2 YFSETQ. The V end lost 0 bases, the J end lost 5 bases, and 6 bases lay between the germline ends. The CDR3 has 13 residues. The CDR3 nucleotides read TGCGCCAGCAGCTTGGACAGAGACAATGAGCAGTTCTTC. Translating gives CASSLDRDNEQFF.

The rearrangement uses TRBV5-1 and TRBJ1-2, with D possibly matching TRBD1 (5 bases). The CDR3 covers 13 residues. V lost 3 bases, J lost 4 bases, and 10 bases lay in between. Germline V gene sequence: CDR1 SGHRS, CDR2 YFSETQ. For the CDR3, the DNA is TGCGCCAGCAGCTCCGACAGTCTCTATGGCTACACCTTC. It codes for CASSSDSLYGYTF.

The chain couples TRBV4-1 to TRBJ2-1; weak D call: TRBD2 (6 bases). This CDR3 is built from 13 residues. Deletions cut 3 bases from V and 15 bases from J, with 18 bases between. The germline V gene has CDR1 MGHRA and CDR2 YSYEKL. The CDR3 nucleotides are TGCGCCAGCAGCCACTTAGCGGAGTCCATTCCGTTCTTC. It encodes CASSHLAESIPFF.

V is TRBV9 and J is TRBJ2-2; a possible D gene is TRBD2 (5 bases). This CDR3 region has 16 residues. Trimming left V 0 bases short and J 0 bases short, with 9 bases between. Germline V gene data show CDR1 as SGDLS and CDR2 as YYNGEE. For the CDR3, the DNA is TGTGCCAGCAGCGTAGCTGCCGGGACGAACACCGGGGAGCTGTTTTTT. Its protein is CASSVAAGTNTGELFF.

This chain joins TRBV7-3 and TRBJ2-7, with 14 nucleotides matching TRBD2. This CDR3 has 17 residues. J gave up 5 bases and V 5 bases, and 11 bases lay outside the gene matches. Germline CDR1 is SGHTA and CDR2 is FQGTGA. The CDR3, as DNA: TGTGCCAGCAGCCGGGGACTAGCGGGAGACCTCTCGGACGAGCAGTACTTC. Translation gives CASSRGLAGDLSDEQYF.

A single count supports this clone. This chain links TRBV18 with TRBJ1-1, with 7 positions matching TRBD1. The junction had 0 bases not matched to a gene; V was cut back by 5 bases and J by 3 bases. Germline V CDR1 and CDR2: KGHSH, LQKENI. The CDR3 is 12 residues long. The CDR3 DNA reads TGTGCCAGCTCAACAGGGGACACTGAAGCTTTCTTT. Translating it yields CASSTGDTEAFF.

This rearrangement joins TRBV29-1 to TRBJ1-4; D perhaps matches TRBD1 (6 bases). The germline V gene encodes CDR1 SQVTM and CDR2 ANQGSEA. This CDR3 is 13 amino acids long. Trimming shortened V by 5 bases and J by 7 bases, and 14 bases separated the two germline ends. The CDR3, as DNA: TGCAGCGTTTCGGGGGGCGCGGGTGAAAAACTGTTTTTT. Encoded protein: CSVSGGAGEKLFF.

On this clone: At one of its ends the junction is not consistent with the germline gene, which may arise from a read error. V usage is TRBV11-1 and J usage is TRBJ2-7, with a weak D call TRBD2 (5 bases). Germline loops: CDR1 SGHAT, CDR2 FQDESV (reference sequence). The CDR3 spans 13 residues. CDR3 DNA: TGTGCCAGCAGCAAGGAAGGGAGTTGGGCATGGGACTTC. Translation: CASSKEGSWAWDF.

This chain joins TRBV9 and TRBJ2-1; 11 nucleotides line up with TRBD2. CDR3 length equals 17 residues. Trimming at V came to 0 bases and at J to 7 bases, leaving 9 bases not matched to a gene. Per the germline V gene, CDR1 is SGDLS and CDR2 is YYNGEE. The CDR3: CASSVALAGGSINEQFF. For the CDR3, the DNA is TGTGCCAGCAGCGTAGCATTAGCGGGGGGGAGCATTAATGAGCAGTTCTTC.

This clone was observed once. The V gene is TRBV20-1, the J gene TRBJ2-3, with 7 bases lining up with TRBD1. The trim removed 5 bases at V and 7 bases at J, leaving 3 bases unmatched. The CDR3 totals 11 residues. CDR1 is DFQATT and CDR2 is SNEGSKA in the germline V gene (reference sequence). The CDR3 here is CSALTGYTQYF. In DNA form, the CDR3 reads TGCAGTGCTTTGACAGGGTATACGCAGTATTTT.